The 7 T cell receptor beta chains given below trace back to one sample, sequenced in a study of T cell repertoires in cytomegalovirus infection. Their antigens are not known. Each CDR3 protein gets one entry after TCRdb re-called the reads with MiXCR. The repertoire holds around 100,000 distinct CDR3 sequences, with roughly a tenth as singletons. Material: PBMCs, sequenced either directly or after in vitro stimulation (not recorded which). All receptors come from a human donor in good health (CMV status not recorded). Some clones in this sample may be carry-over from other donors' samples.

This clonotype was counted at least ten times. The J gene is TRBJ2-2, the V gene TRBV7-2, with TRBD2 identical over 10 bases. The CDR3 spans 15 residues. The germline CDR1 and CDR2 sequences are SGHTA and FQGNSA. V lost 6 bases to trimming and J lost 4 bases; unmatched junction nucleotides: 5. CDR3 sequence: CASSFGLAATGELFF. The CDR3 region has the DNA TGTGCCAGCAGTTTCGGACTAGCGGCCACCGGGGAGCTGTTTTTT.

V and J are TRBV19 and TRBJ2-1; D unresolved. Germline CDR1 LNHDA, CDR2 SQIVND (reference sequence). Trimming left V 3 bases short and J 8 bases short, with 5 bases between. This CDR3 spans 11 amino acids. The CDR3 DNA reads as TGTGCCAGTAGTATGTTTCATGAGCAGTTCTTC. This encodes CASSMFHEQFF.

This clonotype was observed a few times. The CDR3 nucleotides read TGTGCCAGCTTACCCGGGACTGCCCTGGGCACTGAAGCTTTCTTT. This codes for CASLPGTALGTEAFF. The chain uses TRBV18 and TRBJ1-1; tentatively, D is TRBD1 (5 bases). This CDR3 region has 15 residues. Germline lookup yields CDR1 KGHSH and CDR2 LQKENI. The V gene lost 7 bases and the J gene lost 4 bases, with 19 bases spanning the gap. The full variable domain, rest sourced from reference TRBV18 and TRBJ1-1, is NAGVMQNPRHLVRRRGQEARLRCSPMKGHSHVYWYRQLPEEGLKFMVYLQKENIIDESGMPKERFSAEFPKEGPSILRIQQVVRGDSAAYFCASLPGTALGTEAFFGQGTRLTVV.

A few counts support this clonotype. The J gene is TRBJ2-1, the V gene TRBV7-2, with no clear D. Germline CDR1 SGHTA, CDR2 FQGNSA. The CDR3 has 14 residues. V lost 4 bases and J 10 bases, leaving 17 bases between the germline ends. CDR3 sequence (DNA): TGTGCCAGCAGCTCCTATATCCCCCCCCTAGAGCAGTTCTTC. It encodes CASSSYIPPLEQFF.

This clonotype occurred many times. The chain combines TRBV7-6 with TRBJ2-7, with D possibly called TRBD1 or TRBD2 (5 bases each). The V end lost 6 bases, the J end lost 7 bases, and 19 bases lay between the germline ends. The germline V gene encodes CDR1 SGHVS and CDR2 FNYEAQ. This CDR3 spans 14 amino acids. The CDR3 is CASSFGTPGWEQYF. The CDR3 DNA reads TGTGCCAGCAGTTTCGGGACCCCCGGCTGGGAGCAGTACTTC.

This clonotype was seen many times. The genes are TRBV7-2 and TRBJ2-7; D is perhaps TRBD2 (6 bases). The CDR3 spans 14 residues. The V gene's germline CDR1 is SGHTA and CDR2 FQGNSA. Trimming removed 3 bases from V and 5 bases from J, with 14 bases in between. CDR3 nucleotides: TGTGCCAGCAGCTTTCGCGGGGCCAGGGACGAGCAGTACTTC. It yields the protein CASSFRGARDEQYF.

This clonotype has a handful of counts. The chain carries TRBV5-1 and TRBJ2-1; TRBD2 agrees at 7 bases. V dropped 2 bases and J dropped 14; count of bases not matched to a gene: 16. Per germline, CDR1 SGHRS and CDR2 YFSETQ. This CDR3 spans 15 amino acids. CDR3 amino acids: CASSLSDGGGPSEFF. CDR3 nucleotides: TGCGCCAGCAGCTTATCCGATGGGGGAGGGCCCTCGGAGTTCTTC.